This TCR beta chain was sequenced during a study of cytomegalovirus exposure and HLA in healthy donors (dated by TCRdb to between 2016 and 2019). About the full investigation: An earlier analysis of several hundred of the donors reported about 260 Gb of sequence data and 95 million to 120 million unique TCR beta sequences obtained from about 170 million T cells. About 280 gigabases of sequencing data and around 85 million unique TCR sequences made up an early release that covered several hundred HLA-typed donors. Of the roughly 390 genotyped donors, around 81% fell in the genetic ancestry cluster associated with self-reported Caucasian donors. The study aimed to test whether signatures of past pathogen exposure could be identified by cataloging public T cell receptors. The study profiled the T cell repertoires of 500 to 800 subjects by immunosequencing and related them to cytomegalovirus serostatus. Besides the first cohort of some 670 subjects, a separate validation cohort made up of 120 different subjects was used. The study combined high-throughput TCR immunosequencing, statistical association of individual TCRs with disease status, and machine learning to predict cytomegalovirus infection status. A later analysis re-examined previously published TCR beta repertoires from more than 550 donors and added high-resolution HLA genotyping to investigate patterns of TCR occurrence. Rather than drawing on any new phenotypic data, the later analysis identified candidate immune exposures from TCR beta sequences and the way those sequences occurred across donors. An earlier analysis of 587 of the donors applied high-throughput TCR beta sequencing to assess whether each TCR beta V gene segment acted as functional or pseudogenic. Donor age, sex, ethnicity and CMV serostatus were collected together with the repertoire data. Genome-wide SNP genotypes for about 60% of the 666 donors were used in a later genetic analysis, which treated that subset as a discovery cohort. Every discovery cohort repertoire had been produced on one sequencing platform. HLA typing covered class I and class II loci at four-digit resolution. The number of donors typed differed by locus, with 629-630 for A, B, C, DRB1 and DQB1, roughly 520 for DQA1, 600 to 610 for DPA1, and roughly 450 for DPB1. About five DR-DQ haplotypes were handled as single units for association and clustering, since linkage in the cohort was strong. On average, 235,054 unique TCR beta nucleotide sequences were sequenced per donor among more than 350 genotyped donors of the cohort, with around 19% of those sequences being non-productive.

Libraries came from the immunoSEQ multiplex PCR assay. The multiplex PCR relied on a mix of 60 forward primers for TCR Vbeta segments and 13 reverse primers for TCR Jbeta segments. Amplification of the CDR3 region of rearranged TCR beta genes was performed with a multiplex PCR assay on genomic DNA. The amplified TCR beta libraries were sequenced on the Illumina HiSeq System as 87-base-pair reads. The original methods were these. In a later analysis, some 80 million unique TCR beta chains were counted across the 690 or so repertoires, and roughly 11 million of these chains were shared by at least two donors. Raw reads were error-corrected and collapsed into unique sequences by a nearest-neighbor algorithm in which closely related sequences were merged to remove PCR and sequencing errors. Alignment of CDR3 sequences to IMGT reference sequences was used to assign V, D and J gene segments. For a sequence to be retained, a match of at least six nucleotides was required to both a V gene segment and a J gene segment. A rearrangement counted as productive if the CDR3 had no stop codons and remained in frame with V and J, and every other rearrangement counted as non-productive. Following IMGT convention, CDR3 was defined as the stretch from the second conserved V-encoded cysteine to the conserved J-encoded phenylalanine. The earlier analysis of about 590 of the donors excluded sequences that lacked an unambiguous match to a single V gene segment. An earlier analysis of 587 of the donors called V segments functional above 56.7% productive rearrangements and segregating when the between-donor standard deviation exceeded 5%. A statistical classification framework was built for diagnosing cytomegalovirus status from the catalog of TCR beta chain sequences. In a later analysis, TCR nucleotide sequences were compared against IMGT/GENE-DB human TR gene sequences so that V and J genes could be assigned. The TCRdist pipeline was used in a later analysis to assign CDR3 sequences and most-parsimonious VDJ recombination scenarios. A later analysis defined each TCR beta chain by its CDR3 amino acid sequence plus V-gene family, and excluded reads lacking a unique V-gene family. In a later analysis, several hundred highly shared, low-generation-probability nucleotide sequences were removed to address suspected cross-contamination and a sequencing artifact. For each public chain, a later analysis derived a clonal expansion index from normalized ranks of inferred template counts within each repertoire. In a later analysis, generation probabilities were computed with a VDJ recombination model fitted to out-of-frame rearrangements, and the resulting probabilities were checked against IGoR. A later analysis scored TCR-TCR, TCR-HLA and TCR-CMV co-occurrence with hypergeometric tests, applying a repertoire-size bias correction to TCR pairs. A later analysis estimated false discovery rates by permuting HLA or CMV assignments 20 times. In a later analysis, co-occurring TCRs were grouped using DBSCAN, and TCRdist sequence similarity was added for clustering within HLA-allele-positive subsets. For co-occurrence clustering, repertoires with fewer than 30,000 or more than 120,000 public chains were excluded, along with roughly 5 repertoires with anomalous nucleotide sharing. What TCRdb holds here is the immuneACCESS table cut down to in-frame rearrangements. Part of the clones is not present; checked against another copy, under half of the missing clones reflect an unresolved V gene, and the others are unexplained. Clonal size and the V and J genes are those of that table, whereas D and trimming came from the DNA. The sample yields about 130,000 clones; over 75% were counted once. The top ten clones comprise 1.2% of the sample.

Overall study results and their limits: Compared with the approximately 700-donor mean, donors in an Asian-associated ancestry cluster had fewer N-insertions in productive TCRs, according to a later genetic analysis. According to a later analysis, TCR association rates differed among HLA loci, with DRB1 alleles showing the most associated TCRs and HLA-C alleles showing the fewest. A further reported finding was that TCR beta sequences accurately predicted the HLA-A and HLA-B alleles for most subjects in the first cohort. A few of the identified cytomegalovirus-associated TCR beta chains were confirmed in vitro to be specific for cytomegalovirus antigens. In both the original and validation cohorts, the classifier was reported to diagnose cytomegalovirus status with high specificity and sensitivity. A cluster of highly shared sequence variants was judged likely to represent a technical artifact of the sequencing pipeline. An earlier analysis of roughly 570 of the donors showed that most TCR beta V segments appeared in productive rearrangements either about 87% or about 30% of the time, which broadly matched IMGT annotations. Roughly 17 rarely observed V segments, including chromosome 9 orphons, were excluded from the earlier analysis of about 610 of the donors because counts were too low. V-gene and J-gene trimming of TCR beta chains was associated with a missense DCLRE1C variant in a later genetic analysis, and the association was replicated in an independent cohort. Linkage disequilibrium might explain the correlated functional status among segregating V segments, but an unknown experimental factor could not be ruled out. This cohort had only TCR beta chains sequenced, and the lack of alpha or paired-chain data limited which features could be detected. In the study, around 150 TCR beta chains were listed as associated with cytomegalovirus. For the cohort, immune exposure information was limited to CMV serostatus. According to a later analysis, parvovirus B19, influenza, CMV and Epstein-Barr virus appeared linked to several top co-occurrence clusters. Presence/absence analyses assumed roughly uniform sequencing depth across donors, an assumption that may not hold. In a later analysis, most CMV-associated TCR beta chains were found to appear HLA-restricted, with HLA associations seemingly driven largely by CMV exposure. Because HLA typing was missing for some donors at each locus, association tests included only the typed subset. While some public TCRs were present in many individuals, most TCR sequences turned up only very rarely across donors. When HLA alleles, especially DR and DQ, strongly co-occurred, TCR associations were difficult to assign to individual alleles. At a false discovery rate of 0.05, a later analysis linked 16,951 TCR beta sequences to specific HLA alleles. It was suggested by the authors that the approach could potentially be generalized to other disease states and immunological phenotypes. In a later analysis, HLA-associated TCR beta chains were found to be more clonally expanded and to have lower generation probabilities than equally common non-associated chains. Some IMGT-functional V segments, including TRBV6-2 and TRBV6-3, could not be told apart with the 87-base-pair reads, so those segments were excluded.

About this clone itself: Its recognized antigen is unknown. Base qualities are not provided; no much larger clone lies one nucleotide away.

The cohort was made up of hundreds of healthy bone marrow donors. At the time of sampling, all cohort members were nominally healthy, though unrecorded immune exposures were likely present. The donor tested CMV seronegative and was one of the 352 seronegative cohort members. A peripheral blood sample was provided by each donor, and peripheral blood mononuclear cells were used for TCR beta sequencing. The Qiagen DNeasy Blood Extraction Kit was used to extract genomic DNA from the blood cell samples. CDR1 and CDR2, per the germline V gene (reference sequence), are SEHNR and FQNEAQ. Its CDR3 holds 14 amino acids, cysteine through phenylalanine. Kept here is only the CDR3 DNA, which spans 42 bases and is read in frame from base 1. The germline ends are 11 bases apart after V is trimmed by 1 base and J by 5 bases.

Sequencing was carried out using PBMCs. The V gene is TRBV7-9 and the J gene is TRBJ1-1; the D segment cannot be called with confidence. The receptor's source is a man aged 45-65 years in good health and CMV-seronegative. This receptor has the CDR3 CASSLGGGRTEAFF. DNA sequence: TGTGCCAGCAGCTTAGGGGGAGGTAGGACTGAAGCTTTCTTT.